Shown below are 13 T cell receptor beta chains from a single sample sequenced in a study of blood T cell repertoires in COVID-19. Profiled with immunoSEQ multiplex PCR; TCRdb holds only in-frame clones, not every one. The sample lists around 15,000 clones, 70% to 90% occurring once. The specimen was peripheral blood. The receptors come from a woman aged 70-85 years in a cohort sampled during active or convalescent COVID-19.

The V and J genes are TRBV7-9 and TRBJ1-1, with a weak D call TRBD1 (5 bases). Germline assignment: CDR1 SEHNR and CDR2 FQNEAQ (reference sequence). The CDR3 consists of 14 residues. The V end lost 4 bases, the J end lost 7 bases, and 16 bases lay between the germline ends. CDR3 amino acids: CASSSTSDRVEAFF. The CDR3 bases are TGTGCCAGCAGCTCCACATCAGACAGAGTTGAAGCTTTCTTT.

The chain links TRBV20-1 to TRBJ1-2; D is possibly TRBD1 (6 bases). The CDR3 totals 11 residues. V lost 7 bases and J lost 6, with 12 bases in between. From germline, CDR1 is DFQATT and CDR2 SNEGSKA (reference sequence). DNA for the CDR3: TGCAGTGTTACACAGGGTAATGGCTACACCTTC. It codes for CSVTQGNGYTF.

The rearrangement links TRBV28 to TRBJ2-7; tentatively, D is TRBD2 (6 bases). The CDR3 spans 14 residues. Per germline, CDR1 MDHEN and CDR2 SYDVKM. Trimming left V 6 bases short and J 4 bases short, with 16 bases between. CDR3: CASRTPMGGYEQYF. CDR3 DNA: TGTGCCAGCAGGACGCCCATGGGGGGATACGAGCAGTACTTC.

The chain carries TRBV19 and TRBJ1-5, with TRBD1 identical over 9 bases. V gave up 5 bases and J gave up 6 bases; unmatched junction bases: 8. Per germline, CDR1 LNHDA and CDR2 SQIVND (reference sequence). This CDR3 is built from 15 residues. The CDR3 protein is CASSHTGGAGQPQHF. The DNA for the CDR3 is TGTGCCAGTAGTCACACAGGGGGCGCGGGTCAGCCCCAGCATTTT.

The chain is built from TRBV24-1 and TRBJ2-2; D is unresolved. Germline CDR1 KGHDR, CDR2 SFDVKD. V was clipped by 3 bases and J by 6 bases, with 4 bases between them. CDR3 size: 12 residues. The CDR3 reads CATSDLPGELFF. The CDR3 nucleotides read TGTGCCACCAGTGATCTCCCCGGGGAGCTGTTTTTT.

The chain links TRBV15 to TRBJ2-7, with D unclear. Germline values: CDR1 LNHNV, CDR2 YYDKDF (reference sequence). V lost 0 bases and J 3 bases, leaving 6 bases between the germline ends. The CDR3 runs 13 residues. The CDR3 is CATSRDTGYEQYF. CDR3 sequence (DNA): TGTGCCACCAGCAGAGATACCGGCTACGAGCAGTACTTC.

The chain has TRBV4-3 and TRBJ1-5; 10 bases are shared with TRBD1. The CDR3 has 15 amino acids. Germline-derived CDR1 and CDR2 are LGHNA and YSLEER. J was trimmed by 5 bases and V by 4 bases; bases with no gene match: 5. The CDR3 DNA sequence: TGCGCCAGCAGCCTTTGGACAGGGGGGGATCAGCCCCAGCATTTT. It yields the protein CASSLWTGGDQPQHF.

There are a few counts of this clone. The chain joins TRBV19 to TRBJ1-5; the match to TRBD1 covers 7 bases. The CDR3 runs to 15 residues. Losses at the gene ends were 5 bases for V and 2 bases for J; bases not matched to a gene: 6. The germline V gene encodes CDR1 LNHDA and CDR2 SQIVND (reference sequence). The CDR3 sequence: CASSLTGVGNQPQHF. The CDR3 DNA reads as TGTGCCAGTAGTCTCACAGGGGTTGGCAATCAGCCCCAGCATTTT.

This clone was seen once. The V gene is TRBV2, the J gene TRBJ1-4, with TRBD1 matching over 7 bases. CDR3 length: 15 amino acids. Unmatched junction bases numbered 5, after V lost 2 bases and J lost 5 bases. Germline V gene sequence: CDR1 SNHLY, CDR2 FYNNEI. CDR3 DNA sequence: TGTGCCAGCAGTGAATTCGGGACAGTGAATGAAAAACTGTTTTTT. It translates to CASSEFGTVNEKLFF.

The gene calls are TRBV7-2 and TRBJ1-1; 7 bases are a match to TRBD1. The V gene end was trimmed by 3 bases and the J gene end by 0 bases; junction bases not matched to a gene: 1. In germline, CDR1 is SGHTA, CDR2 FQGNSA. The CDR3 consists of 14 residues. The CDR3 DNA reads as TGTGCCAGCAGCTTTACAGGGGTGAACACTGAAGCTTTCTTT. It translates to CASSFTGVNTEAFF.

The chain links TRBV7-2 to TRBJ2-2, with a tentative D call TRBD1 (5 bases). CDR1 SGHTA and CDR2 FQGNSA come from the germline V gene. V dropped 2 bases and J dropped 0 bases, with 10 bases sitting between them. The CDR3 is 16 amino acids. The CDR3 sequence is CASSLSGPTNTGELFF. The CDR3 region has the DNA TGTGCCAGCAGCTTATCAGGGCCCACGAACACCGGGGAGCTGTTTTTT.

The V and J genes are TRBV7-2 and TRBJ1-1, with D unresolved. CDR3 size: 15 residues. CDR1 and CDR2 from the germline V gene are SGHTA and FQGNSA. V was trimmed by 5 bases and J by 4 bases, leaving 17 bases between them. The CDR3 spells CASSRTSRHSTEAFF. CDR3 nucleotide sequence: TGTGCCAGCAGCCGCACCTCGAGACACTCCACTGAAGCTTTCTTT.

This chain's CDR3 is CASDPGQGRGDEQYF. The CDR3 coding sequence is TGTGCCAGCGACCCCGGACAGGGTCGTGGGGACGAGCAGTACTTC. The chain couples TRBV6-5 to TRBJ2-7; 8 bases fit TRBD1. The germline V gene encodes CDR1 MNHEY and CDR2 SVGAGI. The junction had 14 bases not matched to a gene; V was cut back by 8 bases and J by 5 bases. The CDR3 is 15 residues long.